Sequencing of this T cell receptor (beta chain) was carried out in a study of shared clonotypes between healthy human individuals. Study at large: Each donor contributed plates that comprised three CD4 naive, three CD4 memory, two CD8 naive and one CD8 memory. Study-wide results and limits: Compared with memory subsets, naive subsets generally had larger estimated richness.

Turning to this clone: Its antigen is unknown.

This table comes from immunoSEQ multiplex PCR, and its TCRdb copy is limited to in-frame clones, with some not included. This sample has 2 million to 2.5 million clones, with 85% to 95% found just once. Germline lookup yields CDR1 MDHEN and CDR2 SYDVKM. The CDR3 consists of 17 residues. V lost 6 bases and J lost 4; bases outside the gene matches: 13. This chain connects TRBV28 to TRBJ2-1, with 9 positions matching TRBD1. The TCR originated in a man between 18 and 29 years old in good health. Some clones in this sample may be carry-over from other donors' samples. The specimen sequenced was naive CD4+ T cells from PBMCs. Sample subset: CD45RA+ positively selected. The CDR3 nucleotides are TGTGCCAGCAGCCCCGTGGAGGGGGACAGGGTATACAATGAGCAGTTCTTC. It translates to CASSPVEGDRVYNEQFF.